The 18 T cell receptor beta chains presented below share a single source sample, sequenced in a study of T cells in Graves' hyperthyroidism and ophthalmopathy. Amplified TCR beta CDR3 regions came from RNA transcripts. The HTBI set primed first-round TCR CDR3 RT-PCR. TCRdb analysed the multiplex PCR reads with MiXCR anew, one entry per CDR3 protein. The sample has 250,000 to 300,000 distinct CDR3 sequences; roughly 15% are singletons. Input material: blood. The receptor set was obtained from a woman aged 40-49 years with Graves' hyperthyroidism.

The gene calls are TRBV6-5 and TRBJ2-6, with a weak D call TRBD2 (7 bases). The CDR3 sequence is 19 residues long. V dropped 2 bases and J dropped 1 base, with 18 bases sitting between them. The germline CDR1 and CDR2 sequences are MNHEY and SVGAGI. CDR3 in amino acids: CASSYRTGGGTSGANVLTF. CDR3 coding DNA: TGTGCCAGCAGTTACCGAACGGGGGGCGGAACTTCTGGGGCCAACGTCCTGACTTTC.

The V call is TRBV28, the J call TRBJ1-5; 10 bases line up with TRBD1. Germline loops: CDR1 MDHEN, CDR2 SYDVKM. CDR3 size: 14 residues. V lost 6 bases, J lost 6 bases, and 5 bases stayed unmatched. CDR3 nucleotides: TGTGCCAGCAGGAGACAGGGGGCCGCTCAGCCCCAGCATTTT. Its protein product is CASRRQGAAQPQHF.

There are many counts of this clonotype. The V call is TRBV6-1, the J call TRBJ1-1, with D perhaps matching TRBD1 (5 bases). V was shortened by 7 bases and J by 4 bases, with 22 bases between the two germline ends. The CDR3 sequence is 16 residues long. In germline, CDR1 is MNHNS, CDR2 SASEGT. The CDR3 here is CASTSGRVHRPTEAFF. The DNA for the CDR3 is TGTGCCAGCACCTCTGGCAGGGTTCACCGACCCACTGAAGCTTTCTTT.

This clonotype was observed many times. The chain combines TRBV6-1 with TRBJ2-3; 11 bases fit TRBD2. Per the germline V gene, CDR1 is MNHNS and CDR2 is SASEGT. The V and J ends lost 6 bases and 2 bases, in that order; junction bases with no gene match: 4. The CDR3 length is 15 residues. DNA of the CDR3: TGTGCCAGCAGCGCGGGACTAGCGGACACAGATACGCAGTATTTT. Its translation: CASSAGLADTDTQYF.

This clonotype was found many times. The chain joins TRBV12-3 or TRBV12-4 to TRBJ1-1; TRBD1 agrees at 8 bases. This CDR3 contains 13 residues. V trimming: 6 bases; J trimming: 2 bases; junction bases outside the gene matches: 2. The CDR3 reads CASRDRGNTEAFF. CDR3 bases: TGTGCCAGCAGAGACAGGGGAAACACTGAAGCTTTCTTT.

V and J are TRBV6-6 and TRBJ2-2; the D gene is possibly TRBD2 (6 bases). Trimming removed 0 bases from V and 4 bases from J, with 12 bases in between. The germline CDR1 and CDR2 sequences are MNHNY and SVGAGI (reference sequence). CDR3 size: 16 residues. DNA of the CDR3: TGTGCCAGCAGTTACTCGGGGGGAGAATCCACCGGGGAGCTGTTTTTT. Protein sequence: CASSYSGGESTGELFF.

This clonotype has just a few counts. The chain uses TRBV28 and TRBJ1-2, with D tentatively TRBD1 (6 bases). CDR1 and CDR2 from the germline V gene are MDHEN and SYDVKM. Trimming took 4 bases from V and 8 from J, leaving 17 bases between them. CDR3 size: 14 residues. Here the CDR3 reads CASSSPGTRQGYTF. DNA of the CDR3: TGTGCCAGCAGTTCCCCCGGGACACGGCAGGGCTACACCTTC.

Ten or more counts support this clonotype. CDR3 sequence (DNA): TGTGCCAGCAGTTTGACAGGGGCTAATCAGCCCCAGCATTTT. It translates to CASSLTGANQPQHF. The chain couples TRBV27 to TRBJ1-5; 8 bases are a match to TRBD1. CDR1 is MNHEY, CDR2 SMNVEV, per germline (reference sequence). J lost 4 bases, V lost 3 bases, and 2 bases had no gene match. The CDR3 is 14 amino acids.

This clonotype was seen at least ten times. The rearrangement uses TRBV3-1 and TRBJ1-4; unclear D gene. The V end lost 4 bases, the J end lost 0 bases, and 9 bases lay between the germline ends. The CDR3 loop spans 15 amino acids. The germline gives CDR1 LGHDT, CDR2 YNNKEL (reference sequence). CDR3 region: CASSPTRTTNEKLFF. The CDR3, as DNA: TGTGCCAGCAGCCCCACCCGAACAACTAATGAAAAACTGTTTTTT.

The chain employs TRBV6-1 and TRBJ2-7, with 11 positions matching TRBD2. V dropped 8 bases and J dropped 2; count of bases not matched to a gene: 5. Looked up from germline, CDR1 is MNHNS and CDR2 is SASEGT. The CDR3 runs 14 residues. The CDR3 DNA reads TGTGCCAGCTACTCTAGCGGGAGGACCTACGAGCAGTACTTC. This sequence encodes CASYSSGRTYEQYF.

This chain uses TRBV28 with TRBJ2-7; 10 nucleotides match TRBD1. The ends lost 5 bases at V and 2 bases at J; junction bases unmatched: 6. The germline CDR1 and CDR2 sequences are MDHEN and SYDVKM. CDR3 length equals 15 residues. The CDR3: CASSGAGTGAYEQYF. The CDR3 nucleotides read TGTGCCAGCAGTGGAGCCGGGACAGGGGCCTACGAGCAGTACTTC.

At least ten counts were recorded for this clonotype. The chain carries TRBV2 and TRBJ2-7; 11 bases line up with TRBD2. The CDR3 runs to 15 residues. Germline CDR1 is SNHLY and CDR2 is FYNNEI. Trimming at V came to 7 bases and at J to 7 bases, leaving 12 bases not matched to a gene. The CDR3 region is CASTLMTSGTGEQYF. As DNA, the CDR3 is TGTGCCAGCACCCTAATGACTAGCGGGACTGGGGAGCAGTACTTC.

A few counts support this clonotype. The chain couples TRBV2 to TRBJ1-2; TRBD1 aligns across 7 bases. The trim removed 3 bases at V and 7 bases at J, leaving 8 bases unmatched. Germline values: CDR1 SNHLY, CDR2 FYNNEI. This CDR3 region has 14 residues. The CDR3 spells CASSEGQTVGGYTF. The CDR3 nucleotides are TGTGCCAGCAGTGAGGGACAGACCGTCGGTGGCTACACCTTC.

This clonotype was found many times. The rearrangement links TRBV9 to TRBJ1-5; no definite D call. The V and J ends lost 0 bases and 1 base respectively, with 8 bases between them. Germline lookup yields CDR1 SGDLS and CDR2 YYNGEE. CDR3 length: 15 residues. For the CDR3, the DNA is TGTGCCAGCAGCGTAGGTCCGGGGAGCAATCAGCCCCAGCATTTT. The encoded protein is CASSVGPGSNQPQHF.

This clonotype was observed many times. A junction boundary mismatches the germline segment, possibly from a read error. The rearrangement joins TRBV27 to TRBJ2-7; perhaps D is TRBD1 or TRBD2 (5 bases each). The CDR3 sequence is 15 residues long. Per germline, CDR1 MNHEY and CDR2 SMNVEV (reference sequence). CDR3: CASGLRERGSYEQYF. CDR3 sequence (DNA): TGTGCCAGCGGTTTGAGGGAGAGGGGTTCCTACGAGCAGTACTTC.

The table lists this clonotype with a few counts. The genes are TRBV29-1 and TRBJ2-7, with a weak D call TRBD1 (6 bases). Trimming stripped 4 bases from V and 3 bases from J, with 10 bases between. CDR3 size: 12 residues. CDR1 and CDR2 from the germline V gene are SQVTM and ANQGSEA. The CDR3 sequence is CSVGTDNYEQYF. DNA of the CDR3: TGCAGCGTTGGGACAGACAACTACGAGCAGTACTTC.

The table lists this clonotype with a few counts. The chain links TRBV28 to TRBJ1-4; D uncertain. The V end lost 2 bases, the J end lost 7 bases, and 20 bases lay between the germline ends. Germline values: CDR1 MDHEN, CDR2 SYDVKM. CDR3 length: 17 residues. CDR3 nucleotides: TGTGCCAGCAGTTTACCCTCAACACAGCTAGAAGGTGAAAAACTGTTTTTT. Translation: CASSLPSTQLEGEKLFF.

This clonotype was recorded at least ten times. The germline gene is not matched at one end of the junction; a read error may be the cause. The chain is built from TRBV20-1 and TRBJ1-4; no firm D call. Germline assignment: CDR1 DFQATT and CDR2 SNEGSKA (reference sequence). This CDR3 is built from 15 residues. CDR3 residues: CSARDPRLSNEKLFF. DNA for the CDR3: TGCAGTGCTAGAGATCCAAGACTGTCTAACGAAAAACTGTTTTTT.